This is a list of T cell receptor beta chains from one sample in a study of CD8 T cells in Susac syndrome. A single record per CDR3 protein comes from TCRdb applying MiXCR to the immunoSEQ multiplex PCR reads. The sample lists approximately 180,000 distinct CDR3 sequences, approximately 93% seen once, with approximately 0.094% in the top ten. The sequencing input was CD4+ T cells from PBMCs. These receptors were obtained from a human donor with multiple sclerosis. Each CDR3 is given with its conserved first and last residue. D genes are given only for firm matches. Clone size, where shown, is once, few, many, or a class for clones that have expanded.

v_gene,j_gene,abundance,d_gene,CDR3nt,CDR3aa
TRBV19,TRBJ2-1,NA,NA,TGTGCCAGTAGCAACCCCAGGGTCTCCTCCTACAATGAGCAGTTCTTC,CASSNPRVSSYNEQFF
TRBV5-4,TRBJ2-1,NA,NA,TGTGCCAGCAGCCGAAAGGGGAGCCCCTACAATGAGCAGTTCTTC,CASSRKGSPYNEQFF
TRBV6-2/TRBV6-3,TRBJ1-5,once,NA,TGTGCCAGCAGCTGGACAGACCATCAGCCCCAGCATTTT,CASSWTDHQPQHF
TRBV28,TRBJ2-7,NA,NA,TGTGCCAGCATAGGGACCCAGGGGGGCCTGGGGACCTACGAGCAGTACTTC,CASIGTQGGLGTYEQYF
TRBV11-2,TRBJ2-2,NA,TRBD2,TGTGCCAGCAGCTGGACTAGGGACACCGGGGAGCTGTTTTTT,CASSWTRDTGELFF
TRBV9,TRBJ2-7,NA,NA,TGTGCCAGCAGCGTAGGAGATGGCTCTGGGTACGAGCAGTACTTC,CASSVGDGSGYEQYF
TRBV18,TRBJ2-5,NA,NA,TGTGCCAGCTCACCAGGCGAAGAGACCCAGTACTTC,CASSPGEETQYF
TRBV24-1,TRBJ1-2,NA,TRBD1,TGTGCCACCAGTGACCCGGGACAGGGAGCCCTCGGAGGCTACACCTTC,CATSDPGQGALGGYTF
TRBV20-1,TRBJ1-5,once,NA,TGCAGTGCCACTCGTGGGGGTACGGGCAATCAGCCCCAGCATTTT,CSATRGGTGNQPQHF
TRBV9,TRBJ2-3,NA,NA,TGTGCCAGCAGCGTGGCAGCGACAGATACGCAGTATTTT,CASSVAATDTQYF
TRBV6-1,TRBJ2-7,NA,TRBD1,TGTGCCAGCAGTGGGGGACAGGCTGCCTACGAGCAGTACTTC,CASSGGQAAYEQYF
TRBV18,TRBJ2-1,NA,NA,TGTGCCAGCTCACGTGGGAACTCCTACAATGAGCAGTTCTTC,CASSRGNSYNEQFF
TRBV4-1,TRBJ2-5,NA,NA,TGCGCCAACAGCCAAGGGGACGCGCGAGTGGAGACCCAGTACTTC,CANSQGDARVETQYF
TRBV28,TRBJ2-7,few,TRBD1,TGTGCCAGCAGTTTACAACAGGGGGCATTCGAGCAGTACTTC,CASSLQQGAFEQYF
TRBV4-3,TRBJ2-1,NA,NA,TGCGCCAGCAGCCGAGCCGGGACTTACAATGAGCAGTTCTTC,CASSRAGTYNEQFF
TRBV20-1,TRBJ1-1,NA,NA,TGCAGTGCTACCCAGGGTTTCCCTCGGAACACTGAAGCTTTCTTT,CSATQGFPRNTEAFF
TRBV2,TRBJ2-2,NA,NA,TGTGCCAGCAGTGAAACGACAGGGAACACCGGGGAGCTGTTTTTT,CASSETTGNTGELFF
TRBV18,TRBJ2-3,few,TRBD1,TGTGCCAGCTCACCGACAGGGACAGATACGCAGTATTTT,CASSPTGTDTQYF
TRBV30,TRBJ1-2,once,TRBD1,TGTGCCTGGAGTGTACTTGACAGGGGGAATGGCTACACCTTC,CAWSVLDRGNGYTF
TRBV3-1,TRBJ2-2,once,NA,TGTGCCAGCAGCCTTCGCGGGACCGGGGAGCTGTTTTTT,CASSLRGTGELFF
TRBV12-3/TRBV12-4,TRBJ2-2,NA,NA,TGTGCCATGCGCACCACAGGATCTACCGGGGAGCTGTTTTTT,CAMRTTGSTGELFF
TRBV3-1,TRBJ2-2,NA,TRBD2,TGTGCCAGCAGCCAAGAAGCGGGGGCCGTCGGGGAGCTGTTTTTT,CASSQEAGAVGELFF
TRBV9,TRBJ2-3,NA,NA,TGTGCCAGCAGCGAGGACCCAGTTACAGATACGCAGTATTTT,CASSEDPVTDTQYF
TRBV20-1,TRBJ2-5,NA,NA,TGCAGTGTCCCGACTTGGCGCGAGACCCAGTACTTC,CSVPTWRETQYF
TRBV28,TRBJ1-2,once,NA,TGTGCCAGCAGTTTAGCACCAACCGGGGGGCAGTGGTACACCTTC,CASSLAPTGGQWYTF
TRBV27,TRBJ2-7,NA,TRBD2,TGTGCCAGCAAAAAACTAGCGGGAGCCCTCTCCTACGAGCAGTACTTC,CASKKLAGALSYEQYF
TRBV3-1,TRBJ2-3,NA,NA,TGTGCCAGCAGCCACGACCCAGATACGCAGTATTTT,CASSHDPDTQYF
TRBV12-3/TRBV12-4,TRBJ2-6,NA,NA,TGTGCCAGCAGTCACGACGTTCTCTCTGGGGCCAACGTCCTGACTTTC,CASSHDVLSGANVLTF
TRBV18,TRBJ1-1,NA,NA,TGTGCCAGCTCGTACTCCAGGGTAGGGGACACTGAAGCTTTCTTT,CASSYSRVGDTEAFF
TRBV6-1,TRBJ2-3,NA,NA,TGTGCCAGCGGGAGGCAGGTTACAGATACGCAGTATTTT,CASGRQVTDTQYF
TRBV12-3/TRBV12-4,TRBJ2-2,NA,TRBD1,TGTGCCAGCAGTCGTCAGGGGGTCACCGGGGAGCTGTTTTTT,CASSRQGVTGELFF
TRBV2,TRBJ2-5,NA,NA,TGTGCCAGCAGTGAAGGATATCCCGCGACCCAGTACTTC,CASSEGYPATQYF
TRBV2,TRBJ2-1,NA,NA,TGTGCCGGCCGGGACGAGCAGTTCTTC,CAGRDEQFF
TRBV3-1,TRBJ2-1,NA,NA,TGTGCCAGCAGCCAAGATGCAGTACGGGGAAATGAGCAGTTCTTC,CASSQDAVRGNEQFF
TRBV6-5,TRBJ2-5,few,NA,TGTGCCAGCAGTACGGGTGGGGTCACCCAAGAGACCCAGTACTTC,CASSTGGVTQETQYF
TRBV6-2/TRBV6-3,TRBJ2-1,NA,TRBD2,TGTGCCAGCAGTACACTAGCGAAAGGGAACAATGAGCAGTTCTTC,CASSTLAKGNNEQFF
TRBV6-5,TRBJ2-1,NA,TRBD2,TGTGCCAGCCAGAGGTCTAGCGGGATCACTGAGCAGTTCTTC,CASQRSSGITEQFF
TRBV3-1,TRBJ1-2,NA,NA,TGTGCCAGCAGCCCCACCTCTATCGGCATGGGCTACACCTTC,CASSPTSIGMGYTF
TRBV4-1,TRBJ1-2,NA,NA,TGCGCCAGCAGCCAAGATAAGAGTAGCGACCAACTCTATGGCTACACCTTC,CASSQDKSSDQLYGYTF
TRBV12-3/TRBV12-4,TRBJ2-1,NA,NA,TGTGCCAGCAACCGGGGGGCGGGCTACAATGAGCAGTTCTTC,CASNRGAGYNEQFF
TRBV6-5,TRBJ1-2,NA,NA,TGTGCCAGCAGTTACGGCCGGGGGAACTATGGCTACACCTTC,CASSYGRGNYGYTF
TRBV28,TRBJ2-1,NA,NA,TGTGCCAGCACAGGGGGGGCCCGTGATGAGCAGTTCTTC,CASTGGARDEQFF
TRBV12-3/TRBV12-4,TRBJ1-1,once,NA,TGTGCCAGCAGTTTAGCGGGACAAATGAACACTGAAGCTTTCTTT,CASSLAGQMNTEAFF
TRBV20-1,TRBJ2-5,NA,NA,TGCAGTGCTGCCCTCCCGGGGGTTGAGACCCAGTACTTC,CSAALPGVETQYF
TRBV20-1,TRBJ2-3,once,NA,TGCAGTGCTAGGGCAGGCCCAGATACGCAGTATTTT,CSARAGPDTQYF
TRBV10-3,TRBJ2-6,NA,NA,TGTGCCATCAGTGAGGGAATTCAGGGGGCCAACGTCCTGACTTTC,CAISEGIQGANVLTF
TRBV7-8,TRBJ2-1,NA,TRBD2,TGTGCCTCTCGGGGGGGGTCCTACAATGAGCAGTTCTTC,CASRGGSYNEQFF
TRBV7-2,TRBJ1-3,NA,NA,TGTGCCAGCAGCTTAGGGGGGACTGGAAACACCATATATTTT,CASSLGGTGNTIYF
TRBV2,TRBJ2-4,NA,NA,TGTGCCAGCAGGGTAGAGGAAAACATTCAGTACTTC,CASRVEENIQYF
TRBV6-2/TRBV6-3,TRBJ2-2,NA,NA,TGTGCCAGCAGTTACTCGGGGGGCCTAGCGTTTTACACCGGGGAGCTGTTTTTT,CASSYSGGLAFYTGELFF
TRBV30,TRBJ2-3,NA,NA,TGTGCCTGGACCCCAGGATCAGATACGCAGTATTTT,CAWTPGSDTQYF
TRBV7-8,TRBJ1-6,NA,NA,TGTGCCAGCAGCTCCCCCCCCGGGTCACCCCTCCACTTT,CASSSPPGSPLHF
TRBV23-1,TRBJ2-5,NA,NA,TGCGCCAGCAGTCAATCAAACAGGGTAGCAGAGGGAAAAGAGACCCAGTACTTC,CASSQSNRVAEGKETQYF
TRBV30,TRBJ1-2,NA,NA,TGTGCCTGGAGCGCCCGACAGGCAGCGGGTAACTATGGCTACACCTTC,CAWSARQAAGNYGYTF
TRBV5-1,TRBJ2-1,NA,NA,TGCGCCAGCAGCTTGGCTGCGGGCAGTTCGGGCGATGAGCAGTTCTTC,CASSLAAGSSGDEQFF
TRBV3-1,TRBJ1-2,NA,TRBD1,TGTGCCAGCGGTAACAGGGGGCAACTTCTCCGTGGCTACACCTTC,CASGNRGQLLRGYTF
TRBV30,TRBJ1-4,NA,NA,TGTGCCTGGAGTGGGTCAAGGGGCCTTAATGAAAAACTGTTTTTT,CAWSGSRGLNEKLFF
TRBV21-1,TRBJ2-7,once,NA,TGTGCCAGCAGCAAGGGGGCGGGACAGGCTGGTAGAGAGCAGTACTTC,CASSKGAGQAGREQYF